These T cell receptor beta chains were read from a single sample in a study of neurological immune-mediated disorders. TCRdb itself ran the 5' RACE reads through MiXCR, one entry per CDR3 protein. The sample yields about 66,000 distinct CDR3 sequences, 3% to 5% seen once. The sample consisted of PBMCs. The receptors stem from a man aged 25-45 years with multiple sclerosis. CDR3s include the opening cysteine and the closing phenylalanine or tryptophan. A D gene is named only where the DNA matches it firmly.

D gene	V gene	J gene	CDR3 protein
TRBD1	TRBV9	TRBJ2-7	CASSKGQGLDYYEQYF
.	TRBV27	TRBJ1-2	CASSPGKGHPYGYTF
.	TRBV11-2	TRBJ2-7	CASSLVYSSYEGQYF
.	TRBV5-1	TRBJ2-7	CASSKYEQYF
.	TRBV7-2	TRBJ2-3	CASSGVGRDTQYF
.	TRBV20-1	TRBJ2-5	CSARNKYRVGETQYF
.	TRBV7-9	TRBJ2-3	CASSLALGGQGWGRATDTQYF
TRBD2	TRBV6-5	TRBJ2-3	CASSYTPSGATDTQYF
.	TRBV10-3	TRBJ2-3	CAINPQGTDTQYF
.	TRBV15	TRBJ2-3	CATSRALTDTQYF
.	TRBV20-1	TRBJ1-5	CSARDRAVDNQPQHF
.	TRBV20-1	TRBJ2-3	CSKPGTVSDTQYF
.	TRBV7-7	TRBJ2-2	CASSLGGSNTGELFF
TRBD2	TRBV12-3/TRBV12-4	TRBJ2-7	CASSLGSSGGPYEKYF
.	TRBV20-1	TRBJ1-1	CSATGGPNTEAFF
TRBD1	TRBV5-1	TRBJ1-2	CASSLGGTGNYGYTF
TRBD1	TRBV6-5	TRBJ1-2	CASSRGLGGTYGYTF
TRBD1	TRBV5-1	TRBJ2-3	CASKPDVTGKTDTQYF
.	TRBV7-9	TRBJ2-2	CASSAQGQSNTGELFF
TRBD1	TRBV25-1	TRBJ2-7	CASSIQGASYEQYF
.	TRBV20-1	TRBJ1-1	CSARDLGQRNTEAFF
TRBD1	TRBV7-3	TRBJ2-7	CASTQQGAYEQYF
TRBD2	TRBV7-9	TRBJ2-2	CASSLPTSGGLNTGELFF
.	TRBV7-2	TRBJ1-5	CASSLMGPGNQPQHF
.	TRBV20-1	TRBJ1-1	CSAPVGGRTTEAFF
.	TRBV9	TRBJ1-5	CASSGTGGNQPQHF
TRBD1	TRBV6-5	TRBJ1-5	CASSYSGQAGQPQNF
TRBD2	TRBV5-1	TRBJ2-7	CASSLTSGGLYEQYF
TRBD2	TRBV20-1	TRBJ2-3	CSASPLQRGEVDTQYF
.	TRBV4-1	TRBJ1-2	CASSQESAGYYGYTF
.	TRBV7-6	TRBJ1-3	CASSLDSGNTIYF
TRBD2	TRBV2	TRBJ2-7	CASTGGIAYEQYF
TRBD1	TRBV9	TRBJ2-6	CASSVGATGAVPGANVLTF
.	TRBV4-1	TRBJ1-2	CASSSDSGDYGYTF
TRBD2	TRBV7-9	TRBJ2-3	CASSKTSGGPDTQYF